This TCR beta chain was found in a study of blood T cell repertoires in COVID-19 (dated by TCRdb to the early 2020s). Concerning the study at large: The collaborator samples originated in the United States, Italy and Spain and spanned the acute and convalescent phases of COVID-19. The samples were drawn from two sources: the first 160 participants of the ongoing ImmuneRACE study, and 1,000 to 1,500 subjects contributed by 6 global collaborators. The sample metadata nearly always contained a de-identified subject ID, COVID-19 status, age in years and sex. A freely available public database, intended as a resource for researchers studying the immune response to SARS-CoV-2, is where the repertoires were released. Where HLA class I and class II types were available, the types were taken from metadata supplied by the sample provider, not from assay-based typing. The prospective study material was composed of cDNA or gDNA derived from T cells, B-cell-depleted T cells, or PBMCs. Deeply sampled blood TCRbeta repertoires from subjects exposed to, actively infected with, or recovered from COVID-19 were included in the dataset. Findings and caveats that apply to the study as a whole: How much clinical and demographic metadata was included differed by source and by participant, and the metadata was provided uncurated.

Whole blood was collected in K2EDTA tubes by collaborating institutions according to the institutions' own protocols. For TCRbeta analysis, collaborator samples were shipped as frozen whole blood, as isolated PBMCs, or as DNA extracted from either sample type. A note on this clone: Its antigen target is currently unknown. No much larger clone is present one base from it, and per-base qualities are unavailable.

TCRbeta CDR3 regions were amplified from genomic DNA by means of the immunoSEQ Assay, a bias-controlled multiplex PCR. Concerning the study's data processing: Within the assay, amplification of reference gene primers was used to estimate how many nucleated cells each sample contained. To quantify the absolute abundance of each unique TCRbeta CDR3 rearrangement, sequence reads were collapsed and filtered. For each sample, productive Simpson clonality was calculated by taking the square root of Simpson's diversity index across productive rearrangements. Here the immuneACCESS table is served through TCRdb, limited to in-frame sequences with V and J called. Missing clones are a known gap in these copies; in checked studies unresolved V genes cover under half, and the rest lacks a known reason. The V and J calls and clone size are taken from that table; D and trimming were inferred from the DNA. Within this sample are 100,000 or so clones, with roughly 87% of them counted one time only. The ten top clones hold more than 5.5% of the sample.

The sequence came from a woman aged 55-69 years with acute or convalescent COVID-19. The sample taken for sequencing was peripheral blood.

The CDR3 loop reads CASSSSTGATGELFF. The nucleotide sequence reads TGCGCCAGCAGCTCGTCGACAGGGGCAACCGGGGAGCTGTTTTTT. The chain links TRBV5-1 with TRBJ2-2; TRBD1 fits 8 bases in the junction. For this chain, trimming is 3 bases at the V end and 5 bases at the J end, and the number of junction bases without a gene match is 6. Including cysteine and phenylalanine, the CDR3 has 15 amino acids. CDR3 DNA only is kept here, 45 bases in frame from base 1. For CDR1 and CDR2, the germline V gene lists SGHRS and YFSETQ.